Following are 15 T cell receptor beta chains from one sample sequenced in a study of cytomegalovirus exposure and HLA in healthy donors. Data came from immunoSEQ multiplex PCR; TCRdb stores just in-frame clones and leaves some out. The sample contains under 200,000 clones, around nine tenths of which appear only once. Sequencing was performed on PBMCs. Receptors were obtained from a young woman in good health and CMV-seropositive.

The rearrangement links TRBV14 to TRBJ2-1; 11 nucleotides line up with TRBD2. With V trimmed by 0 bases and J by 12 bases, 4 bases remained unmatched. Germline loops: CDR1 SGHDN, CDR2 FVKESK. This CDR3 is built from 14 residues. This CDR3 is CASSQERLAGLQFF. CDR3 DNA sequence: TGTGCCAGCAGCCAAGAGAGACTAGCGGGATTGCAGTTCTTC.

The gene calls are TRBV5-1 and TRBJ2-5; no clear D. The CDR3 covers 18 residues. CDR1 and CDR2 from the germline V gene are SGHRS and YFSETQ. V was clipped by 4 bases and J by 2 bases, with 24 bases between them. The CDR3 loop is CASSPKKNRLILQETQYF. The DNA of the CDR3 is TGCGCCAGCAGCCCAAAGAAAAACCGACTTATTCTACAAGAGACCCAGTACTTC.

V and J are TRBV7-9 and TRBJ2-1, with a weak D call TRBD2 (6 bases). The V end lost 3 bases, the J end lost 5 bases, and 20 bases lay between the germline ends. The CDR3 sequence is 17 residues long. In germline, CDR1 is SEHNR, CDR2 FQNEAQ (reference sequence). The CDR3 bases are TGTGCCAGCAGCTTGAGGTTAGCGGACCCGGGGGACAATGAGCAGTTCTTC. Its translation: CASSLRLADPGDNEQFF.

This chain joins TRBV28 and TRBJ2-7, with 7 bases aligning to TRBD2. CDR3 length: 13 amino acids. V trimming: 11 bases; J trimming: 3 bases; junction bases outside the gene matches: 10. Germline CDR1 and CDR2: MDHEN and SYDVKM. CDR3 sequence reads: CALSGRGSYEQYF. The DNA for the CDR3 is TGTGCCCTTAGTGGGCGCGGGAGCTACGAGCAGTACTTC.

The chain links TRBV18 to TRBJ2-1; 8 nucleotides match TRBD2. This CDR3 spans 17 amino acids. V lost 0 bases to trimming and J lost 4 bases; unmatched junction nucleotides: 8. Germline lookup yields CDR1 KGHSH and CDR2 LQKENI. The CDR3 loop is CASSPPGQLAAYNEQFF. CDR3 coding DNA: TGTGCCAGCTCACCACCCGGTCAACTAGCGGCTTACAATGAGCAGTTCTTC.

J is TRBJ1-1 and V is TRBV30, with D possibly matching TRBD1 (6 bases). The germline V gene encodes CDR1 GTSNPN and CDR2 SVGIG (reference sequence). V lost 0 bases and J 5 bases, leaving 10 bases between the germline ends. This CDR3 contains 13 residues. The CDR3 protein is CAWSVNRATEAFF. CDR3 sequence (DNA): TGTGCCTGGAGTGTAAACAGGGCAACTGAAGCTTTCTTT.

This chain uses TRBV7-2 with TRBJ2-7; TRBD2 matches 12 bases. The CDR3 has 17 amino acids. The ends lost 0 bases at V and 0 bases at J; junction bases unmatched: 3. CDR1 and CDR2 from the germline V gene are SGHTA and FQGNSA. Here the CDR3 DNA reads TGTGCCAGCAGCTTAGCGAGGACTAGCGGGGCCTCCTACGAGCAGTACTTC. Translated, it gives CASSLARTSGASYEQYF.

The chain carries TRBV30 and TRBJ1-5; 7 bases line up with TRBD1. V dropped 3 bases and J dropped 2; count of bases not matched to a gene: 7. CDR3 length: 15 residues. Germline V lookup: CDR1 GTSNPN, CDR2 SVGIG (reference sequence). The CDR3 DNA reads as TGTGCCTGGAGGGGACCCGGACAGGGCAATCAGCCCCAGCATTTT. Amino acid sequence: CAWRGPGQGNQPQHF.

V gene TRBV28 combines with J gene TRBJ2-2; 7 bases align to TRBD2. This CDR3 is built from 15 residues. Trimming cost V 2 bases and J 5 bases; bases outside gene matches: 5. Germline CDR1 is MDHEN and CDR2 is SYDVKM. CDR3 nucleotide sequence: TGTGCCAGCAGTTTAGCGGGAGTTGGTACCGGGGAGCTGTTTTTT. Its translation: CASSLAGVGTGELFF.

The CDR3 nucleotides are TGCGCCAGCAGCCAAGATTTCCCGGGAGAGAGTTGGCTCGGGGAGCTGTTTTTT. It is translated as CASSQDFPGESWLGELFF. The J gene is TRBJ2-2, the V gene TRBV4-3; the D gene is possibly TRBD2 (6 bases). This CDR3 contains 18 residues. The V end lost 0 bases, the J end lost 7 bases, and 21 bases lay between the germline ends. Germline V gene data show CDR1 as LGHNA and CDR2 as YSLEER.

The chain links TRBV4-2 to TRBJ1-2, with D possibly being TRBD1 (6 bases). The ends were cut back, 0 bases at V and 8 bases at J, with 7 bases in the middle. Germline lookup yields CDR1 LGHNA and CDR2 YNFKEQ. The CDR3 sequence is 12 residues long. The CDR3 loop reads CASSQDRGGYTF. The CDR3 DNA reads TGTGCCAGCAGCCAAGATAGGGGGGGCTACACCTTC.

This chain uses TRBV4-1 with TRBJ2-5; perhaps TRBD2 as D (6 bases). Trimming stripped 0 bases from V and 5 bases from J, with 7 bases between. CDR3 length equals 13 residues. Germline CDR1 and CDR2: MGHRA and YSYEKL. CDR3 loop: CASSQDGGETQYF. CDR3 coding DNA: TGCGCCAGCAGCCAAGATGGGGGGGAGACCCAGTACTTC.

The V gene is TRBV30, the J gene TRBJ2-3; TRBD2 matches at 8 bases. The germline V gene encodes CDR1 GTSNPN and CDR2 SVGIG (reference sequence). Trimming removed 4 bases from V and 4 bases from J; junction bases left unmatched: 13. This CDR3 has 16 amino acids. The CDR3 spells CAWTPLMSGSADTQYF. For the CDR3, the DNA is TGTGCCTGGACCCCCCTTATGAGCGGGAGCGCAGATACGCAGTATTTT.

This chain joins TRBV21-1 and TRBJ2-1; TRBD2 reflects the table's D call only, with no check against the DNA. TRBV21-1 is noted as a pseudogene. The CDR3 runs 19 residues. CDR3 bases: TGTGCCAGCAGCAAAGGAGAAATTGGACTAGCGGGAACTTCTGGTGAGCAGTTCTTC. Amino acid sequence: CASSKGEIGLAGTSGEQFF.

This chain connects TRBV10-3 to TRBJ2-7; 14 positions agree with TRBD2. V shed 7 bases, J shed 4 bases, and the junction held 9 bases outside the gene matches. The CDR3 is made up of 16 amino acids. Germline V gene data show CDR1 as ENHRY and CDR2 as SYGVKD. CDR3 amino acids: CAITGLGLAGVYEQYF. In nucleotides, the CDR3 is TGTGCCATCACCGGACTGGGACTAGCGGGAGTGTACGAGCAGTACTTC.